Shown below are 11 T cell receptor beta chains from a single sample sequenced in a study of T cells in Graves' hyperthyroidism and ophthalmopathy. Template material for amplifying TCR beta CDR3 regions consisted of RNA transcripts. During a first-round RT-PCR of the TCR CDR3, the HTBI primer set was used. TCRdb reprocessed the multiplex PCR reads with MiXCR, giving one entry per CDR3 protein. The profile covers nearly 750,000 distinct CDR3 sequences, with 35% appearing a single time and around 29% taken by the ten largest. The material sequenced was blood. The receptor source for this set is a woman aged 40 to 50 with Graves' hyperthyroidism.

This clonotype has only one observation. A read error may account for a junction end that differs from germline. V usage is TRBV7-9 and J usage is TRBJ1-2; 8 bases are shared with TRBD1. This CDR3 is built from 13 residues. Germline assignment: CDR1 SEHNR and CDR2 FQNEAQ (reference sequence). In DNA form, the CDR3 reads TGTGCCGGCAGCCAAGGACAGGGTGAGGGCTACACCTTC. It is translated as CAGSQGQGEGYTF.

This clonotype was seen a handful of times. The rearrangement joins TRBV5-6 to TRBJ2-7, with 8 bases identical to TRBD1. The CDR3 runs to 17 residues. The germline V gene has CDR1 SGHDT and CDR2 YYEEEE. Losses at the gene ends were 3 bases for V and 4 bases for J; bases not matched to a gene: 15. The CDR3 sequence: CASSSPGQALSGYEQYF. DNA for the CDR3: TGTGCCAGCAGCTCCCCGGGACAGGCCCTGTCCGGGTACGAGCAGTACTTC.

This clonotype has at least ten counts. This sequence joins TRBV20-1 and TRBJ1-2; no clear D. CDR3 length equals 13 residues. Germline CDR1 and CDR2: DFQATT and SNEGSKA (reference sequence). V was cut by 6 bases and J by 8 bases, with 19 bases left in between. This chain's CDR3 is CSACCTHGVGYTF. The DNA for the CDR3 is TGCAGTGCCTGCTGCACACATGGCGTAGGCTACACCTTC.

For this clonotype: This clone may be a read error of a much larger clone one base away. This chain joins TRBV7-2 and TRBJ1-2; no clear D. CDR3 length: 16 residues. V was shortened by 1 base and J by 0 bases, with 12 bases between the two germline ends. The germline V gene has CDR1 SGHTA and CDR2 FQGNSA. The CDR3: CASSLVHAAANYGYTF. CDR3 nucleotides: TGTGCCAGCAGCTTAGTCCATGCAGCTGCTAACTATGGCTACACCTTC.

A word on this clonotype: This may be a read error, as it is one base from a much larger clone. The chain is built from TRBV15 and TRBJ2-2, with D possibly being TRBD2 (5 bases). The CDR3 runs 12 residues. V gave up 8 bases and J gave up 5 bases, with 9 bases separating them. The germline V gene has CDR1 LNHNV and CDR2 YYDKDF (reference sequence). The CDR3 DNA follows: TGTGCCACCGAGCGGTGGACCGGGGAGCTGTTTTTT. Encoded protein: CATERWTGELFF.

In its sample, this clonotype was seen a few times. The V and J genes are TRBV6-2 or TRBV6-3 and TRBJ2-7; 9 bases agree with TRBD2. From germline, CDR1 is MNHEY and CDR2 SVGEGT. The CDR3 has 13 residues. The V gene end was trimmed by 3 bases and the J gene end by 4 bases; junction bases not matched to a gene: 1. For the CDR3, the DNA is TGTGCCAGCAGTTATACTAGCGGGTACGAGCAGTACTTC. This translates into CASSYTSGYEQYF.

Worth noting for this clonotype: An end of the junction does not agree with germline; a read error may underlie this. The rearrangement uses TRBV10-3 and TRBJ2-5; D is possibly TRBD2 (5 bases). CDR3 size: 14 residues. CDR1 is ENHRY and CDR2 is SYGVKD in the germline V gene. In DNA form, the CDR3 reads TGTGCCAGCAGTGATAGACCGGGGTCCGAGACCCAGTACTTC. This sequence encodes CASSDRPGSETQYF.

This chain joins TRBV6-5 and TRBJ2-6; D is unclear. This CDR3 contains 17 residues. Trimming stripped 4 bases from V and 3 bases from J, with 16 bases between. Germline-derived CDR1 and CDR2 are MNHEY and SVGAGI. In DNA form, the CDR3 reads TGTGCCAGCAGTTTCGTGGGAAACGGCTATGGGGCCAACGTCCTGACTTTC. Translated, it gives CASSFVGNGYGANVLTF.

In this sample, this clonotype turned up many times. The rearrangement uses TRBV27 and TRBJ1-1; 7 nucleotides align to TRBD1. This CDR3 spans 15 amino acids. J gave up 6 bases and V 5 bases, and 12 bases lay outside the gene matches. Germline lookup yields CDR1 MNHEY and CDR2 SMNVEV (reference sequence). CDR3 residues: CASSRRTGGPAEAFF. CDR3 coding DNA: TGTGCCAGCAGTCGGAGGACAGGAGGCCCCGCTGAAGCTTTCTTT.

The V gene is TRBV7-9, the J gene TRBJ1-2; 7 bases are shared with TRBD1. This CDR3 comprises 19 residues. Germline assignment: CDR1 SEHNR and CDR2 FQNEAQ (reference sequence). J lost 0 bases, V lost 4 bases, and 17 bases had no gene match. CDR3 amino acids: CASSSRRSRTGGANYGYTF. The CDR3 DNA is TGTGCCAGCAGCTCAAGACGAAGTAGGACAGGCGGTGCTAACTATGGCTACACCTTC. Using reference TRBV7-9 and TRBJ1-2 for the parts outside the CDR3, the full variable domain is DTGVSQNPRHKITKRGQNVTFRCDPISEHNRLYWYRQTLGQGPEFLTYFQNEAQLEKSRLLSDRFSAERPKGSFSTLEIQRTEQGDSAMYLCASSSRRSRTGGANYGYTFGSGTRLTVV.

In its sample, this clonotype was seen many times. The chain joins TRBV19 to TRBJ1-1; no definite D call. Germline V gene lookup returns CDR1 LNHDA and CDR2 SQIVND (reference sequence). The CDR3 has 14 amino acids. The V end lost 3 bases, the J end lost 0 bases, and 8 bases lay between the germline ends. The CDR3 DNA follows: TGTGCCAGTAGTATCGGTTCCATGAACACTGAAGCTTTCTTT. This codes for CASSIGSMNTEAFF. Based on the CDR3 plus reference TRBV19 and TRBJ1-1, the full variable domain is DGGITQSPKYLFRKEGQNVTLSCEQNLNHDAMYWYRQDPGQGLRLIYYSQIVNDFQKGDIAEGYSVSREKKESFPLTVTSAQKNPTAFYLCASSIGSMNTEAFFGQGTRLTVV.